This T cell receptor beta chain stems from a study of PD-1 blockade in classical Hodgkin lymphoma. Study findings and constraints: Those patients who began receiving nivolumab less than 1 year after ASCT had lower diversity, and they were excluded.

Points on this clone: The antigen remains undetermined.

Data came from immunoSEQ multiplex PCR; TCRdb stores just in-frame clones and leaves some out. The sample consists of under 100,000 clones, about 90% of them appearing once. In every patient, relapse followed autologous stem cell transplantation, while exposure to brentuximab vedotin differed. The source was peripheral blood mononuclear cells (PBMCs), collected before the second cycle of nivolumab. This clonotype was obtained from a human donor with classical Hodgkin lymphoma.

The CDR3 sequence: CASSLSKGSDTQYF. The CDR3 coding sequence is TGCGCCAGCAGCTTGTCCAAGGGGTCAGATACGCAGTATTTT. J is TRBJ2-3 and V is TRBV5-1, with D maybe TRBD1 (5 bases). CDR3 length: 14 amino acids. The germline CDR1 and CDR2 sequences are SGHRS and YFSETQ. V gave up 1 base and J gave up 4 bases, with 10 bases separating them. Supplemented by reference TRBV5-1 and TRBJ2-3, the full variable domain reads KAGVTQTPRYLIKTRGQQVTLSCSPISGHRSVSWYQQTPGQGLQFLFEYFSETQRNKGNFPGRFSGRQFSNSRSEMNVSTLELGDSALYLCASSLSKGSDTQYFGPGTRLTVL.